This T cell receptor (beta chain) was profiled in a study of a mutant IDH1 vaccine in newly diagnosed glioma. Study-level background: Patients arrived already treated with radiotherapy, temozolomide, or both, most having had both. Whole-study results and caveats: Changes to the top peripheral T cell clonotypes appeared unrelated to pseudoprogression.

Generated by immunoSEQ multiplex PCR, the TCRdb table keeps only in-frame clones and is missing some. Of approximately 67,000 clones listed, about 83% are singletons. With respect to this clone: The target antigen is unknown.

V lost 2 bases and J lost 5, with 15 bases in between. The V gene's germline CDR1 is MNHNS and CDR2 SASEGT. CDR3 length: 15 residues. Time point specified: baseline, week 1 (first vaccination visit). Indicated treatment: pre-vaccination baseline after standard-of-care therapy. New WHO grade 3 or 4 astrocytomas that were IDH1-mutant and ATRX-lost occurred in the donors. The sequencing here drew on peripheral blood mononuclear cells (PBMCs), taken from a glioma patient treated with radiotherapy, temozolomide or both. The receptor's source is a woman aged 18-35 years with glioma. Some clones in this sample may be carry-over from other donors' samples. The V call is TRBV6-1, the J call TRBJ2-5, with TRBD1 as a possible D gene (7 bases). The CDR3 sequence: CASSEQPAGGETQYF. The CDR3 nucleotides read TGTGCCAGCAGTGAACAACCAGCAGGGGGGGAGACCCAGTACTTC.